This is a list of T cell receptor beta chains from one sample in a study of B cell selection in AIRE deficiency. Clones were read by immunoSEQ multiplex PCR, and TCRdb kept only the in-frame ones, dropping some. The sample includes about 22,000 clones, about nine tenths of them seen just once. Input material: CD4+CD25+ Tregs sorted from PBMCs. The receptors shown here come from a human donor in good health. The CDR3 runs from the conserved cysteine through the conserved F or W. The D gene is left open where the match is weak. Only part of the rows carry a size: once, few, many, or a class if the clone is expanded.

j_gene: TRBJ2-1; d_gene: .; v_gene: TRBV10-3; abundance: .; CDR3aa: CAISEEVATRKNEQFF; CDR3nt: TGTGCCATCAGTGAAGAGGTAGCGACCAGGAAGAATGAGCAGTTCTTC
j_gene: TRBJ2-1; d_gene: .; v_gene: TRBV2; abundance: .; CDR3aa: CASSASEPYNEQFF; CDR3nt: TGTGCCAGCAGTGCGAGCGAGCCCTACAATGAGCAGTTCTTC
j_gene: TRBJ1-1; d_gene: TRBD1; v_gene: TRBV29-1; abundance: once; CDR3aa: CSVGDQGATEAFF; CDR3nt: TGCAGCGTTGGGGATCAGGGGGCCACTGAAGCTTTCTTT
j_gene: TRBJ1-2; d_gene: TRBD1; v_gene: TRBV7-2; abundance: .; CDR3aa: CASSLDRGRGNYGYTF; CDR3nt: TGTGCCAGCAGCTTAGATCGGGGCAGGGGGAACTATGGCTACACCTTC
j_gene: TRBJ1-1; d_gene: TRBD1; v_gene: TRBV7-9; abundance: .; CDR3aa: CASSYPGQGAFTEAFF; CDR3nt: TGTGCCAGCAGCTATCCCGGACAGGGGGCGTTTACTGAAGCTTTCTTT
j_gene: TRBJ2-5; d_gene: TRBD1; v_gene: TRBV7-2; abundance: .; CDR3aa: CASSKLTGVETQYF; CDR3nt: TGTGCCAGCAGCAAACTGACAGGGGTTGAGACCCAGTACTTC
j_gene: TRBJ2-3; d_gene: TRBD2; v_gene: TRBV19; abundance: once; CDR3aa: CASSMGGIFGDTQYF; CDR3nt: TGTGCCAGTAGTATGGGGGGGATATTTGGAGATACGCAGTATTTT
j_gene: TRBJ2-5; d_gene: TRBD2; v_gene: TRBV7-2; abundance: once; CDR3aa: CASSLAVAGGAAGTQYF; CDR3nt: TGTGCCAGCAGCTTAGCGGTAGCGGGGGGGGCCGCGGGGACCCAGTACTTC
j_gene: TRBJ2-2; d_gene: .; v_gene: TRBV6-5; abundance: .; CDR3aa: CASSYSGNTGELFF; CDR3nt: TGTGCCAGCAGTTACAGTGGGAACACCGGGGAGCTGTTTTTT
j_gene: TRBJ1-5; d_gene: .; v_gene: TRBV18; abundance: .; CDR3aa: CASSLRGIGNQPQHF; CDR3nt: TGTGCCAGCTCGCTCAGGGGAATAGGAAATCAGCCCCAGCATTTT
j_gene: TRBJ2-1; d_gene: TRBD2; v_gene: TRBV2; abundance: .; CDR3aa: CASGGGTEQFF; CDR3nt: TGTGCCAGCGGGGGGGGGACGGAGCAGTTCTTC
j_gene: TRBJ1-4; d_gene: .; v_gene: TRBV25-1; abundance: few; CDR3aa: CASRLGANEKLFF; CDR3nt: TGTGCCAGCAGGCTAGGAGCGAATGAAAAACTGTTTTTT
j_gene: TRBJ2-3; d_gene: TRBD2; v_gene: TRBV23-1; abundance: few; CDR3aa: CASSHGSEGGGKYF; CDR3nt: TGCGCCAGCAGTCACGGATCCGAGGGCGGGGGGAAGTATTTT
j_gene: TRBJ1-1; d_gene: .; v_gene: TRBV7-2; abundance: .; CDR3aa: CASSQGRRDEAFF; CDR3nt: TGTGCCAGCAGCCAGGGCCGGAGGGATGAAGCTTTCTTT
j_gene: TRBJ1-3; d_gene: .; v_gene: TRBV4-1; abundance: .; CDR3aa: CASSQDWDRRNTIYF; CDR3nt: TGCGCCAGCAGCCAAGATTGGGACCGCAGAAACACCATATATTTT
j_gene: TRBJ1-2; d_gene: .; v_gene: TRBV6-6; abundance: .; CDR3aa: CASIQDGRELEGYTF; CDR3nt: TGTGCCAGCATCCAGGATGGCAGGGAGTTGGAGGGCTACACCTTC
j_gene: TRBJ1-3; d_gene: .; v_gene: TRBV5-1; abundance: .; CDR3aa: CASSLSGGIFGNTIYF; CDR3nt: TGCGCCAGCAGCTTGTCCGGGGGAATCTTTGGAAACACCATATATTTT
j_gene: TRBJ1-2; d_gene: TRBD1; v_gene: TRBV9; abundance: .; CDR3aa: CASSALTGGGDGYTF; CDR3nt: TGTGCCAGCAGCGCCCTCACAGGGGGCGGGGATGGCTACACCTTC
j_gene: TRBJ2-7; d_gene: TRBD2; v_gene: TRBV19; abundance: .; CDR3aa: CASGLSGMRGKQYF; CDR3nt: TGTGCCAGTGGACTTAGCGGGATGAGGGGGAAACAGTACTTC
j_gene: TRBJ2-3; d_gene: TRBD2; v_gene: TRBV5-1; abundance: .; CDR3aa: CASVWGTSGRDTQYF; CDR3nt: TGCGCCAGCGTCTGGGGGACTAGCGGCCGAGATACGCAGTATTTT
j_gene: TRBJ1-3; d_gene: .; v_gene: TRBV18; abundance: .; CDR3aa: CASSPTIGRSVHTIYF; CDR3nt: TGTGCCAGCTCACCAACTATCGGCAGGAGTGTACACACCATATATTTT
j_gene: TRBJ1-2; d_gene: .; v_gene: TRBV19; abundance: .; CDR3aa: CASSIDSDSYGYTF; CDR3nt: TGTGCCAGTAGTATAGACTCCGACAGCTATGGCTACACCTTC
j_gene: TRBJ2-5; d_gene: .; v_gene: TRBV5-1; abundance: .; CDR3aa: CASSLGGGAVETQYF; CDR3nt: TGCGCCAGCAGCTTGGGTGGGGGGGCCGTGGAGACCCAGTACTTC